The 20 T cell receptor beta chains listed next were all sequenced from one sample in a study of cytomegalovirus exposure and HLA in healthy donors. The PCR was carried out with 60 Vbeta primers and 13 Jbeta primers. Data came from immunoSEQ multiplex PCR; TCRdb stores just in-frame clones and leaves some out. Of tens of thousands of clones listed, around 78% are singletons. The sequenced material came from PBMCs. The origin of the receptors is a female donor in good health and CMV-seronegative.

V and J are TRBV11-2 and TRBJ2-1; TRBD1 is a possible D gene (5 bases). Germline-derived CDR1 and CDR2 are SGHAT and FQNNGV. V was cut by 5 bases and J by 3 bases, with 23 bases left in between. The CDR3 totals 18 residues. CDR3 in amino acids: CASSPGPFRQKRYNEQFF. The CDR3 coding sequence is TGTGCCAGCAGCCCCGGACCCTTCAGACAGAAGCGCTACAATGAGCAGTTCTTC.

This sequence joins TRBV27 and TRBJ1-2; D gene ambiguous. This CDR3 spans 15 amino acids. From germline, CDR1 is MNHEY and CDR2 SMNVEV (reference sequence). Trimming left V 5 bases short and J 4 bases short, with 17 bases between. The CDR3 region has the DNA TGTGCCAGCAGTATGAGGAGAGAAGCCGTCTATGGCTACACCTTC. This sequence encodes CASSMRREAVYGYTF.

The genes are TRBV7-3 and TRBJ2-7; 7 bases fit TRBD2. Germline trimming cut 5 bases from V and 2 bases from J; bases unmatched to any gene: 9. CDR3 length: 15 amino acids. Germline assignment: CDR1 SGHTA and CDR2 FQGTGA. CDR3 bases: TGTGCCAGCAGCCAAGGGAGGGATTCAGCCTACGAGCAGTACTTC. This encodes CASSQGRDSAYEQYF.

The chain carries TRBV4-1 and TRBJ2-7; D is possibly TRBD1 (5 bases). Trimming took off 3 bases at V and 3 bases at J, with 15 bases between the two ends. The length of the CDR3 is 15 residues. Germline loops: CDR1 MGHRA, CDR2 YSYEKL. The CDR3 bases are TGCGCCAGCAGCCACCTCCCCGGCGACAGCTACGAGCAGTACTTC. Protein sequence: CASSHLPGDSYEQYF.

The chain recombines TRBV29-1 with TRBJ1-2, with TRBD1 matching 8 bases. Germline CDR1 reads SQVTM; CDR2 reads ANQGSEA. The J segment lost 8 bases and the V segment lost 3 bases, leaving 5 bases of the junction unmatched. The CDR3 sequence is 12 residues long. The CDR3 DNA follows: TGCAGCGTTGACGGCAGGGGGCGCGGCTACACCTTC. This gives the protein CSVDGRGRGYTF.

This clone was seen more than once but under ten times. This rearrangement joins TRBV18 to TRBJ2-3, with D perhaps TRBD1 (7 bases). V was clipped by 1 base and J by 3 bases, with 14 bases between them. CDR1 and CDR2 (germline): KGHSH, LQKENI. This CDR3 comprises 16 residues. CDR3 in amino acids: CASSPLGQAGTDTQYF. CDR3 bases: TGTGCCAGCTCACCACTCGGACAGGCGGGGACAGATACGCAGTATTTT.

The chain combines TRBV29-1 with TRBJ2-1; perhaps TRBD2 as D (5 bases). CDR1 is SQVTM, CDR2 ANQGSEA, per germline. The CDR3 has 13 amino acids. Between the trimmed V and J ends, which lost 3 bases and 1 base, there was a span of 7 bases. CDR3 residues: CSVEKRSYNEQFF. The DNA for the CDR3 is TGCAGCGTTGAGAAGCGGTCCTACAATGAGCAGTTCTTC.

This clone was counted between two and nine times. The chain employs TRBV18 and TRBJ2-6; 9 positions match TRBD1. In germline, CDR1 is KGHSH, CDR2 LQKENI. Trimming cost V 4 bases and J 4 bases; bases outside gene matches: 5. The CDR3 length is 16 residues. The CDR3 bases are TGTGCCAGCTCACGAGCCGGGACAGGGGGGGCCAACGTCCTGACTTTC. Its protein is CASSRAGTGGANVLTF.

This chain links TRBV7-2 with TRBJ2-2; no clear D gene. The CDR3 consists of 14 residues. The V end lost 9 bases, the J end lost 0 bases, and 11 bases lay between the germline ends. Germline-derived CDR1 and CDR2 are SGHTA and FQGNSA. CDR3: CASGEVANTGELFF. CDR3 bases: TGTGCCAGTGGAGAGGTCGCGAACACCGGGGAGCTGTTTTTT.

This sequence joins TRBV6-6 and TRBJ2-3, with 7 bases that match TRBD1. Per the germline V gene, CDR1 is MNHNY and CDR2 is SVGAGI (reference sequence). The CDR3 has 14 residues. Trimming took 0 bases from V and 4 from J; bases not matched to a gene: 1. The CDR3 protein is CASSYSRGPDTQYF. CDR3 nucleotide sequence: TGTGCCAGCAGTTACTCGAGGGGGCCAGATACGCAGTATTTT.

The chain recombines TRBV11-3 with TRBJ2-1, with 13 positions matching TRBD2. Unmatched junction bases numbered 11, after V lost 4 bases and J lost 5 bases. CDR1 SGHNT and CDR2 YENEEA come from the germline V gene. The CDR3 consists of 18 residues. This CDR3 is CASSSPSGTSGVDNEQFF. The CDR3 coding sequence is TGTGCCAGCAGCTCCCCGAGCGGGACTAGCGGGGTTGACAATGAGCAGTTCTTC.

The chain combines TRBV19 with TRBJ2-1; the match to TRBD2 covers 7 bases. This CDR3 has 11 amino acids. Per the germline V gene, CDR1 is LNHDA and CDR2 is SQIVND (reference sequence). Unmatched junction bases numbered 2, after V lost 11 bases and J lost 4 bases. The DNA of the CDR3 is TGTGCCGCGCGGGGGTACAATGAGCAGTTCTTC. Translating it yields CAARGYNEQFF.

This rearrangement joins TRBV5-1 to TRBJ2-5; 11 bases agree with TRBD1. In germline, CDR1 is SGHRS, CDR2 YFSETQ. Trimming at V came to 4 bases and at J to 4 bases, leaving 9 bases not matched to a gene. The CDR3 length is 16 residues. As DNA, the CDR3 is TGCGCCAGCAGCCTAAGGACAGGGGGCTTGGGAGAGACCCAGTACTTC. It is translated as CASSLRTGGLGETQYF.

V usage is TRBV5-1 and J usage is TRBJ1-6, with D unresolved. Germline assignment: CDR1 SGHRS and CDR2 YFSETQ. The CDR3 spans 13 residues. Trimming removed 2 bases at V and 8 bases at J, with 8 bases between. CDR3 in DNA: TGCGCCAGCAGCTTTGAACGGGATTCACCCCTCCACTTT. It encodes CASSFERDSPLHF.

This clone appeared a single time. The gene calls are TRBV5-4 and TRBJ2-1; possible D gene TRBD1, 6 bases. Germline values: CDR1 SGHNT, CDR2 YYREEE (reference sequence). V dropped 4 bases and J dropped 7 bases, with 9 bases sitting between them. The CDR3 sequence is 12 residues long. CDR3 DNA: TGTGCCAGCAGCATAGACAGGAATGAGCAGTTCTTC. This codes for CASSIDRNEQFF.

V is TRBV28 and J is TRBJ2-7; D perhaps matches TRBD2 (5 bases). Deletions cut 1 base from V and 4 bases from J, with 11 bases between. The CDR3 is 14 amino acids. CDR1 is MDHEN, CDR2 SYDVKM, per germline. CDR3 residues: CASSLSGRRYEQYF. CDR3 bases: TGTGCCAGCAGTTTATCGGGAAGGAGGTACGAGCAGTACTTC.

This chain links TRBV4-2 with TRBJ2-2; 11 bases align to TRBD1. CDR3 size: 18 residues. Germline lookup yields CDR1 LGHNA and CDR2 YNFKEQ. The ends lost 1 base at V and 2 bases at J; junction bases unmatched: 6. CDR3 DNA sequence: TGTGCCAGCAGCCAAGGTACCGGGACAGGGGGAAACACCGGGGAGCTGTTTTTT. Translating it yields CASSQGTGTGGNTGELFF.

The table lists this clone with a few counts. At one end, the junction sequence differs from germline, possibly due to a read error. The chain is built from TRBV5-1 and TRBJ1-3; 9 nucleotides match TRBD1. The germline V gene encodes CDR1 SGHRS and CDR2 YFSETQ. This CDR3 has 16 amino acids. CDR3 amino acids: CASSLEGQGAGNTIYF. The CDR3 DNA reads as TGCGCCAGCAGCTTGGAGGGACAGGGTGCTGGGAACACCATATATTTT.

J is TRBJ2-4 and V is TRBV5-3, with TRBD1 identical over 10 bases. TRBV5-3 is annotated as an ORF whose role is uncertain. This CDR3 comprises 17 residues. The trim removed 3 bases at V and 8 bases at J, leaving 14 bases unmatched. This CDR3 is CARSSRSRDRGEDIQYF. Written as DNA, the CDR3 is TGTGCCAGAAGCTCCCGGAGCCGGGACAGGGGTGAGGACATTCAGTACTTC.

Points on this clone: A read error may produce the germline difference seen at one junction end. The chain has TRBV7-7 and TRBJ2-2; the D gene is possibly TRBD2 (6 bases). The length of the CDR3 is 14 residues. CDR1 SSHAT and CDR2 FNYEAQ come from the germline V gene (reference sequence). CDR3 in amino acids: CASSLEGLSRELFF. The DNA for the CDR3 is TGTGCTAGCAGCTTAGAGGGACTCTCGAGGGAGCTGTTTTTT.